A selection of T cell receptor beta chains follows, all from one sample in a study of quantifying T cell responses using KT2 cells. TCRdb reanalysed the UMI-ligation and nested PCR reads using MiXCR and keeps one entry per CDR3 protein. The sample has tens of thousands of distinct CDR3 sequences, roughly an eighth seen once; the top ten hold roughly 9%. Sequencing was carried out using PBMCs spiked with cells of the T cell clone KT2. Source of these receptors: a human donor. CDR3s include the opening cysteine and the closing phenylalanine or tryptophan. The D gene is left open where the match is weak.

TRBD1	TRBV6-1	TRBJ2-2	CASIGTVRTGELFF
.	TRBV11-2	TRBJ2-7	CASSTPRTGFHEQYF
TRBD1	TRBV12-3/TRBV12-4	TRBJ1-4	CASTPTGVHEKLFF
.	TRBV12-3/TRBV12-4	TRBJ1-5	CASTYRNQPQHF
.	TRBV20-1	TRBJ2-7	CSARPSRENSEQYF
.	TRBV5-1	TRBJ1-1	CASSLATGGGTEAFF
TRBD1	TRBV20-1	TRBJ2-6	CSARTGGPGANVLTF
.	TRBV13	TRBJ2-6	CASSLGATWANVLTF
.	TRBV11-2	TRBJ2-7	CASSLGRSGGEQYF
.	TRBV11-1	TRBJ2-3	CASSLRGSAQYF
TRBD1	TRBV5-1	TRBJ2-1	CASSFLGGAVENEQFF
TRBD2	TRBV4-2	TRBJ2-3	CASSQVISGGTDTQYF
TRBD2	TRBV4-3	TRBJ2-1	CASSPKPGLAEMGNEQFF
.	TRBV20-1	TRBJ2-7	CSATTPTVGGYEQYF
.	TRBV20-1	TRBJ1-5	CSATKWGDSNQPQHF
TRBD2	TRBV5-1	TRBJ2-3	CASSWDVAGATTDTQYF
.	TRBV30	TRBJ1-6	CAWRWSASSPLHF
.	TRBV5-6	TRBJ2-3	CASSLARQVHMNTQYF
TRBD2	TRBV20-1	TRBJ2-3	CSAGGTSGITDTQYF
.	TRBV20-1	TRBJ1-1	CSAITQLNTEAFF
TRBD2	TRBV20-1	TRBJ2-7	CSANSGRYEQYF
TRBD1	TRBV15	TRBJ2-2	CATSMEGGTNTGELFF
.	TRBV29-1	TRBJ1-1	CSVRGGVPNTEAFF
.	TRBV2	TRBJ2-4	CASSHDEGYKNIQYF
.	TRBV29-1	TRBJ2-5	CSAQSLSGQETQYF
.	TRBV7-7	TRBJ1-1	CASSFDSNTEAFF
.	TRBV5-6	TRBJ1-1	CASSFGGVDTEAFF
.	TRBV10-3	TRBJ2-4	CAISESPGKNIQYF
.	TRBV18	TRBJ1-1	CASSGGGEAFF
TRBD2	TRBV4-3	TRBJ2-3	CASSGGRDADTQYF
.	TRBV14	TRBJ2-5	CANKVPARETQYF
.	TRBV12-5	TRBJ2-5	CASGRVAGMNQETQYF
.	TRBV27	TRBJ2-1	CASSFGENEQFF
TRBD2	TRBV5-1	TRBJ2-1	CASSPSGGPYNEQFF
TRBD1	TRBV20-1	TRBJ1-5	CSARGSGWGTGNNQPQHF
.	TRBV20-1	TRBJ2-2	CSARDGGNTGELFF
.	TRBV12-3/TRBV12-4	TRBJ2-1	CASRDTGPRYNEQFF
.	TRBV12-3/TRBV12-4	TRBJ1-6	CAVSKGLNSPLHF
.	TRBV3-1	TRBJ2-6	CASSPRERGGANVLTF
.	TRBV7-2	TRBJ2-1	CASSLKGGQYNEQFF
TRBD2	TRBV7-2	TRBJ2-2	CASSLDTGGPRRTGELFF
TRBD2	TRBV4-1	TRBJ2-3	CASSQDRAGVPSNTQYF
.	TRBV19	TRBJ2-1	CASSISSGDYNEQFF
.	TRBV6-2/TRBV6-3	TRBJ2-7	CASSLIPRAGTYEQYF
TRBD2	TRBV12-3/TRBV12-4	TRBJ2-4	CASSLLAGGRAKNIQYF
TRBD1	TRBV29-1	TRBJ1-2	CSVTGTGGDGYTF
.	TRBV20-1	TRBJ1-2	CSARRDYGYTF